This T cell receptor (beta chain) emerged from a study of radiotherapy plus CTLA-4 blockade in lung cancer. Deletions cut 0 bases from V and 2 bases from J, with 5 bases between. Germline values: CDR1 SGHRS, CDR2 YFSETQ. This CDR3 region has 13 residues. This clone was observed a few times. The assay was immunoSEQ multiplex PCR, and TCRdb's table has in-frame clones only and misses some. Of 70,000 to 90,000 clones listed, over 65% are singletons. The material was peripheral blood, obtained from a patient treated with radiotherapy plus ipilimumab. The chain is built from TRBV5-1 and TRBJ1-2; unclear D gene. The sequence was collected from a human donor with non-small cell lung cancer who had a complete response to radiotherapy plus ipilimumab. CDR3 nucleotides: TGCGCCAGCAGCTTGGCCGGAAACTATGGCTACACCTTC. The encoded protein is CASSLAGNYGYTF.